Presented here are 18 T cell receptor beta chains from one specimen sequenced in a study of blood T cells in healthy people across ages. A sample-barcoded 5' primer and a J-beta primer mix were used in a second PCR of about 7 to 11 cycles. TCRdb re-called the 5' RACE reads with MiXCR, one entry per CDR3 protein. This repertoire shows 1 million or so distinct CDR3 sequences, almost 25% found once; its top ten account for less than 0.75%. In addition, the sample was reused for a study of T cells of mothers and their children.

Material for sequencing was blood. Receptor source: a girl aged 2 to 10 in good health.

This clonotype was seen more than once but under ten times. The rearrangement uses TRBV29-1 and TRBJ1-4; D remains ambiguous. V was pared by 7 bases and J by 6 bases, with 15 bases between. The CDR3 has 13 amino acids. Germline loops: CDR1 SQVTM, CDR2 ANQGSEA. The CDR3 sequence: CSAFDWTDEKLFF. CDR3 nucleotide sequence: TGCAGCGCCTTTGATTGGACGGATGAAAAACTGTTTTTT.

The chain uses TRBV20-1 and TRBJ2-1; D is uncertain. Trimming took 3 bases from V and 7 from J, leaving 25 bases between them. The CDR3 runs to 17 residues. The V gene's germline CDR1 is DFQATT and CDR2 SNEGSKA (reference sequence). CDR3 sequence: CSASGPRIGSSINEQFF. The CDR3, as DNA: TGCAGTGCTAGCGGCCCTCGAATTGGTAGTTCGATTAATGAGCAGTTCTTC.

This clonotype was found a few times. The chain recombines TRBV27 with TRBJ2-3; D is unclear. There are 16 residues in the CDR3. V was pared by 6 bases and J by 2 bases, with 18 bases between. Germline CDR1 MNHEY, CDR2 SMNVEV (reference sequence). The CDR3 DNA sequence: TGTGCCAGCAGCCGTTACGCTCAAAGCAACACAGATACGCAGTATTTT. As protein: CASSRYAQSNTDTQYF.

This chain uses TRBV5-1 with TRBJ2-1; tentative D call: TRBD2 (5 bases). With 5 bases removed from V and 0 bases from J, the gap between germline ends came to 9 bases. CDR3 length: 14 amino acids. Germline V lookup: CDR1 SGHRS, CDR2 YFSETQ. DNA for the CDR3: TGCGCCAGCAGGTGGGAGAGCTCCTACAATGAGCAGTTCTTC. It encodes CASRWESSYNEQFF. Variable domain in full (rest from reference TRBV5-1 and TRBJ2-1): KAGVTQTPRYLIKTRGQQVTLSCSPISGHRSVSWYQQTPGQGLQFLFEYFSETQRNKGNFPGRFSGRQFSNSRSEMNVSTLELGDSALYLCASRWESSYNEQFFGPGTRLTVL.

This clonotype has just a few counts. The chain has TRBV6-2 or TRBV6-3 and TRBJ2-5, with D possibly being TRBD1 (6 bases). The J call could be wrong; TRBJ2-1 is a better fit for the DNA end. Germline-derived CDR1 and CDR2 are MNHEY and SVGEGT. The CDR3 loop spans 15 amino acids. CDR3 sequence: CASSYSKGEGNEQFF. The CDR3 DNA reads TGTGCCAGCAGTTACTCGAAGGGGGAAGGAAATGAGCAGTTCTTC.

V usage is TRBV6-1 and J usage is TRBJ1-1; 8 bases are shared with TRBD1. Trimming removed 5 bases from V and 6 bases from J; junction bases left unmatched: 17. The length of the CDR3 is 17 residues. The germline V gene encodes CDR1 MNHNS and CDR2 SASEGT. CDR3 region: CASSRLPGQDFGAEAFF. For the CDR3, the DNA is TGTGCCAGCAGTAGACTTCCGGGACAGGATTTTGGCGCTGAAGCTTTCTTT.

For the CDR3, the DNA is TGTGCCAGCAGCCAATCAGAAGACAGGGTTGGTGGCTACACCTTC. Protein product: CASSQSEDRVGGYTF. The V and J genes are TRBV7-8 and TRBJ1-2; 7 nucleotides align to TRBD1. V was clipped by 5 bases and J by 7 bases; unmatched bases: 13. Germline CDR1 reads SGHVS; CDR2 reads FQNEAQ. This CDR3 contains 15 residues.

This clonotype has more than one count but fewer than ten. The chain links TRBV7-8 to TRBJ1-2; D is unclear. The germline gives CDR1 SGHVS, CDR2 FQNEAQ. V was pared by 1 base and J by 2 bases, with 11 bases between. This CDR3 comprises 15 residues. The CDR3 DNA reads TGTGCCAGCAGCTTAGAATCCAGGTCCAACTATGGCTACACCTTC. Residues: CASSLESRSNYGYTF.

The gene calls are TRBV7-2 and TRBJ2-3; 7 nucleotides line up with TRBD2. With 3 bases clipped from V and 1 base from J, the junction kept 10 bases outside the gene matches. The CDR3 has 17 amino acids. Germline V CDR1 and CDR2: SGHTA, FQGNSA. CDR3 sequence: CASSFVRERVGTDTQYF. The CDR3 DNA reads TGTGCCAGCAGCTTTGTGCGGGAGCGGGTTGGCACAGATACGCAGTATTTT.

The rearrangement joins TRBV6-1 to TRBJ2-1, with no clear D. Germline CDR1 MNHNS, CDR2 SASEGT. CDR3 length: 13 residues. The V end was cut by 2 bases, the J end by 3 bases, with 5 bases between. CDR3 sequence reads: CASSEFYYNEQFF. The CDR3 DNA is TGTGCCAGCAGTGAATTCTACTACAATGAGCAGTTCTTC.

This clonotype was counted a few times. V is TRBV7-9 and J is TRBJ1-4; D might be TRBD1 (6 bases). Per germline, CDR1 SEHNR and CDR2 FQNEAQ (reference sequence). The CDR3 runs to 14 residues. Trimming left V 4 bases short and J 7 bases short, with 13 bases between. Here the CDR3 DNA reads TGTGCCAGCAGCTCTGACAGGAGGTCTGAAAAACTGTTTTTT. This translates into CASSSDRRSEKLFF.

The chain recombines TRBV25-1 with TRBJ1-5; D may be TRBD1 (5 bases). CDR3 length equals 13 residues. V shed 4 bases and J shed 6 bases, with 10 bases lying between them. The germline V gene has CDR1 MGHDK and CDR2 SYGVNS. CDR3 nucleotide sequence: TGTGCCAGCAGTGGGGGGGGGAGTCAGCCCCAGCATTTT. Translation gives CASSGGGSQPQHF.

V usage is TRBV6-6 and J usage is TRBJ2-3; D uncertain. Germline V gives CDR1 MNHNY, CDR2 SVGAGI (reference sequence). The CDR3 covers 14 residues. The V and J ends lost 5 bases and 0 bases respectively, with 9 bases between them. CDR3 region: CASSNPFSTDTQYF. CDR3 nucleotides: TGTGCCAGCAGTAACCCATTTAGCACAGATACGCAGTATTTT.

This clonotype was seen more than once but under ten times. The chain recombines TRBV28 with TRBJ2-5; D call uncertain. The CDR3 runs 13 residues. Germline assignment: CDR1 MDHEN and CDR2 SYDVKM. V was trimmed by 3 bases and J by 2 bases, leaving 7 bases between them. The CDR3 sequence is CASSLSKQETQYF. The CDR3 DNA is TGTGCCAGCAGTTTGTCGAAACAAGAGACCCAGTACTTC.

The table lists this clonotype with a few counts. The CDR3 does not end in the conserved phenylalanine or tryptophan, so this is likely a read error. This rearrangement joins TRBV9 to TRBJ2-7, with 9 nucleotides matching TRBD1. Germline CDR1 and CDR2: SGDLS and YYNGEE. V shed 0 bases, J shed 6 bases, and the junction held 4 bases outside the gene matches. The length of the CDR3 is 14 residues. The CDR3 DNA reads TGTGCCAGCAGCGTAGGTGACAGGGGGGCCGAGCAGTACTCC. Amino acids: CASSVGDRGAEQYS.

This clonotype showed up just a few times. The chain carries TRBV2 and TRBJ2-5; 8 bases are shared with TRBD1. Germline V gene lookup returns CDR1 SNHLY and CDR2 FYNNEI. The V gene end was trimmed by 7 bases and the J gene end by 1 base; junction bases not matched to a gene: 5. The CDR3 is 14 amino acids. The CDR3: CASKGQVLQETQYF. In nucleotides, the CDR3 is TGTGCCAGCAAGGGACAGGTCCTCCAAGAGACCCAGTACTTC.

CDR3 nucleotides: TGTGCCAGCAGCTCCAGTAGCGGGGGGCCCGGGGGTACGCAGTATTTT. It encodes CASSSSSGGPGGTQYF. The chain couples TRBV7-2 to TRBJ2-3, with 10 positions matching TRBD2. The CDR3 sequence is 16 residues long. Germline V gene sequence: CDR1 SGHTA, CDR2 FQGNSA. V was clipped by 4 bases and J by 8 bases; unmatched bases: 12.

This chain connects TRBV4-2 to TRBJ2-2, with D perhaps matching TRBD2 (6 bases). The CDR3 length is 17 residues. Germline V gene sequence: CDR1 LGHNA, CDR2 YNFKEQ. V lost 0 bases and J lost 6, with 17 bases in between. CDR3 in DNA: TGTGCCAGCAGCCAAGAAGAGGCGGGACCCCTGGCCGGGGAGCTGTTTTTT. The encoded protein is CASSQEEAGPLAGELFF.